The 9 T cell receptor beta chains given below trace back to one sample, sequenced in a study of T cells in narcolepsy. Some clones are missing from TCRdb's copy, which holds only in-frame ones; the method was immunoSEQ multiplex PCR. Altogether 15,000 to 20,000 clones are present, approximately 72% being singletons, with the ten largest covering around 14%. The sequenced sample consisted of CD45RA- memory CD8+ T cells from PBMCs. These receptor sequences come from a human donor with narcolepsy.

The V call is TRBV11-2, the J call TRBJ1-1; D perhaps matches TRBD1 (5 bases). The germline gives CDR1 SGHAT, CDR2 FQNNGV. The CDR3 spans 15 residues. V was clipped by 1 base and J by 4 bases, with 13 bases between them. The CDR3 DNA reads TGTGCCAGCAGCTTAGGAAGCAGGGAAGTCACTGAAGCTTTCTTT. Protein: CASSLGSREVTEAFF.

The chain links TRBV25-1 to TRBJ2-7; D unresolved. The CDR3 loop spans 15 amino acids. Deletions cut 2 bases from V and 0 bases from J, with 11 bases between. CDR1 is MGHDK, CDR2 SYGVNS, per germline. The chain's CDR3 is CASSERLGFSYEQYF. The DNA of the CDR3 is TGTGCCAGCAGTGAACGGTTGGGGTTCTCCTACGAGCAGTACTTC.

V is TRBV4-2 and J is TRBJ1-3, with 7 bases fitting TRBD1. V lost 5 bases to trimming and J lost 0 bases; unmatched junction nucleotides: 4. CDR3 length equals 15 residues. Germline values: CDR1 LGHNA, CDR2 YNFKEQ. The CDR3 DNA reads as TGTGCCAGCAGCGCTTGGGACAGCTCTGGAAACACCATATATTTT. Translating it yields CASSAWDSSGNTIYF.

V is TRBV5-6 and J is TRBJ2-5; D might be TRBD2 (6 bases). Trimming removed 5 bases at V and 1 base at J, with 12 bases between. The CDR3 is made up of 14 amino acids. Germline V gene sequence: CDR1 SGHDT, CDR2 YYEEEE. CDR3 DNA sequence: TGTGCCAGCAGTCAGGGCGGGGTCCAAGAGACCCAGTACTTC. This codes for CASSQGGVQETQYF.

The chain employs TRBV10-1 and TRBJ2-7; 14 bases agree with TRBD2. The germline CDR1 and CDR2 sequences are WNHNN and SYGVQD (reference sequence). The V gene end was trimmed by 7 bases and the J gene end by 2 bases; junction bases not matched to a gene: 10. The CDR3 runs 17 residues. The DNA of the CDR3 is TGCGCCAGCACCCTCCCGGGACTAGCGGGAGACACCTACGAGCAGTACTTC. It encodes CASTLPGLAGDTYEQYF.

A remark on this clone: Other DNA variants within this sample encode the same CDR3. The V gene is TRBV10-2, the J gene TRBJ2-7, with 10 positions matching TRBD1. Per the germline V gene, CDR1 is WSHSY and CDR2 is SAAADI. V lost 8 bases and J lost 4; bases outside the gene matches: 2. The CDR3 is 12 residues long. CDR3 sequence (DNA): TGCGCCAGCGGGACAGGGGAATACGAGCAGTACTTC. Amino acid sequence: CASGTGEYEQYF.

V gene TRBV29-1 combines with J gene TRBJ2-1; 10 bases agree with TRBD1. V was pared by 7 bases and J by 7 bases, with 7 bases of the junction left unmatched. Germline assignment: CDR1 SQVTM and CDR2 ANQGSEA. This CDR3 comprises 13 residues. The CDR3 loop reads CSAGTGEVNEQFF. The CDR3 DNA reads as TGCAGCGCCGGGACAGGGGAAGTAAATGAGCAGTTCTTC.

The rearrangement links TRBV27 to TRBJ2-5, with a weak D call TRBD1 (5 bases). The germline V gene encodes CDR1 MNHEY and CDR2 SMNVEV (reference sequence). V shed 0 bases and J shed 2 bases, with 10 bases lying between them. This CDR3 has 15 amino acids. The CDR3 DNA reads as TGTGCCAGCAGTTTATCAGGGGCCCTTCAAGAGACCCAGTACTTC. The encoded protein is CASSLSGALQETQYF.

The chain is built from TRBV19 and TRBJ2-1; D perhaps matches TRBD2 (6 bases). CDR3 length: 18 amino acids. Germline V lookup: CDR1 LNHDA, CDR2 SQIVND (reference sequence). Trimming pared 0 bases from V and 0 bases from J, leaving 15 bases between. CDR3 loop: CASSIDSLGGFSYNEQFF. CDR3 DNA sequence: TGTGCCAGTAGTATAGATAGTCTCGGGGGATTCTCCTACAATGAGCAGTTCTTC.